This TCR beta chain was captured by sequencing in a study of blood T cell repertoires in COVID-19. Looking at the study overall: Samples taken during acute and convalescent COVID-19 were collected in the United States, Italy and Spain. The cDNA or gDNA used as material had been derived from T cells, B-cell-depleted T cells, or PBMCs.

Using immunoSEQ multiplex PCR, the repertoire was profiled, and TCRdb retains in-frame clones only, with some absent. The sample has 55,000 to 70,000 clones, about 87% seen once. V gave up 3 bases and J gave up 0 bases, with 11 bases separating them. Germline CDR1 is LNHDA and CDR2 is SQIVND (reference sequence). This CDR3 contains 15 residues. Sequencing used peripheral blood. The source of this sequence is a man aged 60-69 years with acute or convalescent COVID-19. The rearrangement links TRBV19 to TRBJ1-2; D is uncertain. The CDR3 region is CASSIIGITNYGYTF. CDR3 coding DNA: TGTGCCAGTAGTATCATCGGGATTACTAACTATGGCTACACCTTC.